This T cell receptor (beta chain) is drawn from a study of shared clonotypes between healthy human individuals. Study-wide findings and caveats: Across four donors, naive CD4 shared roughly 5%, naive CD8 less than 4%, memory CD4 roughly 2.5%, memory CD8 under 0.5%.

Comments on this clone: Its antigen is as yet unknown.

Assay: immunoSEQ multiplex PCR; the TCRdb copy retains only in-frame clones and omits some. The repertoire holds about 1.1 million clones, with roughly 80% as singletons. Sequences were obtained from memory CD4+ T cells from PBMCs. Subset meaning: CD45RA-negative fraction. The sequence came from a man aged 18-30 years in good health. Some clones in this sample may be carry-over from other donors' samples.

The CDR3, as DNA: TGCAGCGCCCGGGGGGGGGACCCCTACAATGAGCAGTTCTTC. Amino acid sequence: CSARGGDPYNEQFF. This chain uses TRBV29-1 with TRBJ2-1; 8 bases are a match to TRBD2. The CDR3 extends over 14 amino acids. V trimming: 7 bases; J trimming: 2 bases; junction bases outside the gene matches: 7. Per germline, CDR1 SQVTM and CDR2 ANQGSEA.